Presented here are 9 T cell receptor beta chains from one specimen sequenced in a study of vaccination and CD4 T cells after COVID-19. The Oncomine TCR Beta short-read assay generated sequence data from the DNA of cultured CD4+ T cells. One entry per CDR3 protein, called by TCRdb with MiXCR from the PCR reads. The repertoire includes approximately 17,000 distinct CDR3 sequences, roughly 50% of them detected once, and approximately 17% sits in the top ten. These receptors are not linked to any known antigen. Time point indicated: late sampling 161 to 241 days after vaccination in a few convalescent patients. Specified treatment: 10-day PBMC culture with coronavirus spike peptide pools or control peptides (ViraFEST assay). Sequenced material: CD4+ T cells from blood, cultured in vitro, taken about 7 months after SARS-CoV-2 vaccination. These receptors all stem from a human donor who had recovered from COVID-19.

This clonotype has just a few counts. This chain uses TRBV7-2 with TRBJ1-5; TRBD1 matches at 7 bases. Germline V CDR1 and CDR2: SGHTA, FQGNSA. The CDR3 consists of 16 residues. With 5 bases clipped from V and 0 bases from J, the junction kept 7 bases outside the gene matches. CDR3 coding DNA: TGTGCCAGCAGCCGAGACAGGGCATATAGCAATCAGCCCCAGCATTTT. It translates to CASSRDRAYSNQPQHF.

This chain connects TRBV24-1 to TRBJ2-7; D perhaps matches TRBD2 (5 bases). The CDR3 is made up of 15 amino acids. Trimming cost V 2 bases and J 0 bases, with 10 bases left between them. The germline V gene encodes CDR1 KGHDR and CDR2 SFDVKD. CDR3 amino acids: CATSDSGVLSYEQYF. DNA of the CDR3: TGTGCCACCAGTGATTCCGGGGTCCTCTCCTACGAGCAGTACTTC.

The chain employs TRBV12-3 or TRBV12-4 and TRBJ1-1; maybe TRBD1 (5 bases). The V end lost 5 bases, the J end lost 3 bases, and 13 bases lay between the germline ends. The CDR3 sequence is 14 residues long. The CDR3 region is CASSPQAGYTEAFF. As DNA, the CDR3 is TGTGCCAGCAGTCCACAGGCGGGGTACACTGAAGCTTTCTTT.

This clonotype has a handful of counts. The chain carries TRBV2 and TRBJ1-1; no clear D. Germline CDR1 and CDR2: SNHLY and FYNNEI. V was shortened by 6 bases and J by 0 bases, with 14 bases between the two germline ends. There are 15 residues in the CDR3. CDR3 loop: CASSDGGRMNTEAFF. For the CDR3, the DNA is TGTGCCAGCAGCGATGGAGGACGGATGAACACTGAAGCTTTCTTT.

V usage is TRBV19 and J usage is TRBJ1-6; D remains ambiguous. V was shortened by 2 bases and J by 8 bases, with 10 bases between the two germline ends. Germline values: CDR1 LNHDA, CDR2 SQIVND (reference sequence). CDR3 length: 14 amino acids. For the CDR3, the DNA is TGTGCCAGTAGTATAAGGGCTGGGGATTCACCCCTCCACTTT. Translation gives CASSIRAGDSPLHF.

This chain links TRBV10-3 with TRBJ2-3; the match to TRBD1 covers 9 bases. The CDR3 has 14 residues. V lost 3 bases, J lost 11 bases, and 9 bases stayed unmatched. Per the germline V gene, CDR1 is ENHRY and CDR2 is SYGVKD. CDR3 sequence: CAISDAGDRVKQYF. CDR3 DNA: TGTGCCATCAGTGATGCTGGGGACAGGGTGAAGCAGTATTTT.

The chain is built from TRBV5-4 and TRBJ1-2, with unresolved D. Trimming stripped 0 bases from V and 0 bases from J, with 9 bases between. The CDR3 is 15 residues long. Per the germline V gene, CDR1 is SGHNT and CDR2 is YYREEE (reference sequence). CDR3 sequence (DNA): TGTGCCAGCAGCTTGGGGGTGAGGGCTAACTATGGCTACACCTTC. This encodes CASSLGVRANYGYTF.

This chain connects TRBV20-1 to TRBJ2-1; 8 bases agree with TRBD2. From germline, CDR1 is DFQATT and CDR2 SNEGSKA (reference sequence). This CDR3 has 18 amino acids. After removal of 6 bases from V and 1 base from J, the junction contained 17 bases not matched to a gene. The CDR3 DNA is TGCAGTGCAAAGGCGGGGCGGGGCGGGGGGCGTTCCTACAATGAGCAGTTCTTC. Residues: CSAKAGRGGGRSYNEQFF.

This chain links TRBV27 with TRBJ1-1, with no clear D. Germline CDR1 is MNHEY and CDR2 is SMNVEV (reference sequence). The CDR3 runs 14 residues. V was clipped by 3 bases and J by 6 bases, with 14 bases between them. For the CDR3, the DNA is TGTGCCAGCAGTTTTACCGGGTGGGATTCTGAAGCTTTCTTT. This gives the protein CASSFTGWDSEAFF.